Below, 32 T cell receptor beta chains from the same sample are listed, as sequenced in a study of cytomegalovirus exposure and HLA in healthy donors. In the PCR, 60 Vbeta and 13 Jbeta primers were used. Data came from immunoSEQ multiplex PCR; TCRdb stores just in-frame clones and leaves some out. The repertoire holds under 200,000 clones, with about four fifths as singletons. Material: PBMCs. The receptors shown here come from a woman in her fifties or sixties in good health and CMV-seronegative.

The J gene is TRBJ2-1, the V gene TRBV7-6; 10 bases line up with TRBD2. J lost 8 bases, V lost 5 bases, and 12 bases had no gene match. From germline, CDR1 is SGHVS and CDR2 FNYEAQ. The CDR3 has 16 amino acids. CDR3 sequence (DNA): TGTGCCAGCAGCCATTCGCCGGGACTAGCGAGCGATGAGCAGTTCTTC. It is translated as CASSHSPGLASDEQFF.

The CDR3 spells CASSRTGQEKTQYF. In DNA, the CDR3 is TGTGCCAGCAGCCGGACAGGGCAGGAGAAGACCCAGTACTTC. The chain has TRBV2 and TRBJ2-5; TRBD1 matches 8 bases. Trimming cost V 6 bases and J 6 bases; bases outside gene matches: 9. The CDR3 totals 14 residues. The V gene's germline CDR1 is SNHLY and CDR2 FYNNEI. The complete variable domain, with remaining parts taken from reference TRBV2 and TRBJ2-5, reads EPEVTQTPSHQVTQMGQEVILRCVPISNHLYFYWYRQILGQKVEFLVSFYNNEISEKSEIFDDQFSVERPDGSNFTLKIRSTKLEDSAMYFCASSRTGQEKTQYFGPGTRLLVL.

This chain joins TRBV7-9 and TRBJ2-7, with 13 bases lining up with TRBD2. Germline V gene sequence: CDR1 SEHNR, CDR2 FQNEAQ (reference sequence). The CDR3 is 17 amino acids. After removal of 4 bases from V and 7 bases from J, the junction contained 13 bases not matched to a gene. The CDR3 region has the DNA TGTGCCAGCAGCTACCTTAGCTCTGGACTAGCGGGAGTGGAGCAGTACTTC. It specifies CASSYLSSGLAGVEQYF.

The CDR3 bases are TGTGCCAGCAGTTTGGGGCGCGGAGATACGCAGTATTTT. It is translated as CASSLGRGDTQYF. The genes are TRBV27 and TRBJ2-3; D is possibly TRBD1 (5 bases). The germline V gene has CDR1 MNHEY and CDR2 SMNVEV (reference sequence). V was pared by 3 bases and J by 5 bases, with 9 bases between. This CDR3 comprises 13 residues.

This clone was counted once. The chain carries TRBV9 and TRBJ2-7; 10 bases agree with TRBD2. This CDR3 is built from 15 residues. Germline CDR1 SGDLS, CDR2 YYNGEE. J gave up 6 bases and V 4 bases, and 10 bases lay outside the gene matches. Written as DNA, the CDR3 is TGTGCCAGCAGCCCAGGAGCTAGCGGGAGAGGCGAGCAGTACTTC. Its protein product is CASSPGASGRGEQYF.

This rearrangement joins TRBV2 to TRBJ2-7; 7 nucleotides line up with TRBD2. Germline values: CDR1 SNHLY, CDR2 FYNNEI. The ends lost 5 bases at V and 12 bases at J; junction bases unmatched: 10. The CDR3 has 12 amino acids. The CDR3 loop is CASSQWGGRLYF. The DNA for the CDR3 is TGTGCCAGCAGTCAATGGGGCGGGAGACTGTACTTC.

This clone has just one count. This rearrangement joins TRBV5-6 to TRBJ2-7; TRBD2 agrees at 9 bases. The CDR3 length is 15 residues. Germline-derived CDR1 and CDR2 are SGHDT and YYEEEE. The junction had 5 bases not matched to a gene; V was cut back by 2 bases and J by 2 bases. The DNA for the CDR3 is TGTGCCAGCAGCTTAGGACTAGCGATCACCTACGAGCAGTACTTC. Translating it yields CASSLGLAITYEQYF.

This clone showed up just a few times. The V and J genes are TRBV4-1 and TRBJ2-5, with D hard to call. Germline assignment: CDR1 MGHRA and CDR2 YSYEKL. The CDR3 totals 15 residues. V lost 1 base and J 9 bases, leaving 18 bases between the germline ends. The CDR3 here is CASSQVATTSLAQYF. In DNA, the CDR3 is TGCGCCAGCAGCCAAGTGGCCACCACCTCTCTGGCCCAGTACTTC.

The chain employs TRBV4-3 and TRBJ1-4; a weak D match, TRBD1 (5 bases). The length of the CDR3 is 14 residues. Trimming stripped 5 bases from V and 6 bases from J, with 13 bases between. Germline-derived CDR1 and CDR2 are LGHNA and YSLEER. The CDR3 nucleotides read TGCGCCAGCAGCTACCGGGGGGGGGATGAAAAACTGTTTTTT. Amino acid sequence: CASSYRGGDEKLFF.

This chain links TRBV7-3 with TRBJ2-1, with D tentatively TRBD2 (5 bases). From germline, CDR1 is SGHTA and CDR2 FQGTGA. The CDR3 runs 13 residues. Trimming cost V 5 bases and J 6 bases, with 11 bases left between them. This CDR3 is CASSIVRGNEQFF. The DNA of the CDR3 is TGTGCCAGCAGCATAGTCCGGGGCAATGAGCAGTTCTTC.

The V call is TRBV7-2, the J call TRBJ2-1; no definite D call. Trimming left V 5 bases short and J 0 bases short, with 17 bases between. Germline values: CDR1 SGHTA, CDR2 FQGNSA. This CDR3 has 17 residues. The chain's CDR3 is CASSITHTPSSYNEQFF. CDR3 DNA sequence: TGTGCCAGCAGCATAACCCATACCCCGAGCTCCTACAATGAGCAGTTCTTC.

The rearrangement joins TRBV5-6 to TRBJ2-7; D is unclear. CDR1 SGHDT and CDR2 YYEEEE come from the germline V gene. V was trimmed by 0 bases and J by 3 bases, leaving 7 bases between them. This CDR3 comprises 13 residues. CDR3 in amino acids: CASSLGYYYEQYF. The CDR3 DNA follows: TGTGCCAGCAGCTTGGGCTACTACTACGAGCAGTACTTC.

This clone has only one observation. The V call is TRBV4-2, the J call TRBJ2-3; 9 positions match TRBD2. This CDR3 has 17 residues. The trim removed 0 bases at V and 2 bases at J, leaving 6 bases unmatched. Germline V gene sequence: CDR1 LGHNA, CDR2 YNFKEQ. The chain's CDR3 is CASSQEPGLAITDTQYF. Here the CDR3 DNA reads TGTGCCAGCAGCCAAGAGCCGGGACTAGCTATCACAGATACGCAGTATTTT.

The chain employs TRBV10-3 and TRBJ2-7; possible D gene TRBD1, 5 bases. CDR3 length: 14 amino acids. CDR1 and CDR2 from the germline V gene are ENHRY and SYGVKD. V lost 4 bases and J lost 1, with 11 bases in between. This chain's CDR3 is CAISGGRASYEQYF. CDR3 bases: TGTGCCATCAGTGGTGGCAGGGCTTCCTACGAGCAGTACTTC.

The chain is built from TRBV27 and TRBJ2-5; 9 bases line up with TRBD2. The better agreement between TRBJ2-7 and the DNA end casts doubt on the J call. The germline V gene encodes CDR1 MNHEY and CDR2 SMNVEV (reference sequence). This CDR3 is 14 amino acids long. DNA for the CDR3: TGTGCCAGCAGTTTAGGGACTAGCTTTTCCGAGCAGTACTTC. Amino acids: CASSLGTSFSEQYF.

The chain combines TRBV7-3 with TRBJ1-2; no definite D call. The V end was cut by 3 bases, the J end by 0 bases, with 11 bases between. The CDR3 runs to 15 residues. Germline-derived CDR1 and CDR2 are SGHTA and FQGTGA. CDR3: CASSLVFGPNYGYTF. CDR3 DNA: TGTGCCAGCAGCTTGGTCTTCGGTCCTAACTATGGCTACACCTTC. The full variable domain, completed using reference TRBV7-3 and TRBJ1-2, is GAGVSQTPSNKVTEKGKYVELRCDPISGHTALYWYRQSLGQGPEFLIYFQGTGAADDSGLPNDRFFAVRPEGSVSTLKIQRTERGDSAVYLCASSLVFGPNYGYTFGSGTRLTVV.

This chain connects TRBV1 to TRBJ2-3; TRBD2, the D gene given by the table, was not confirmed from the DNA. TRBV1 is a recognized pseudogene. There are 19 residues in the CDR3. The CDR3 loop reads CTSSPEAGGAIDTTDTQYF. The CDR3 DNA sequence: TGCACCAGCAGCCCCGAAGCGGGCGGGGCGATAGATACAACAGATACGCAGTATTTT.

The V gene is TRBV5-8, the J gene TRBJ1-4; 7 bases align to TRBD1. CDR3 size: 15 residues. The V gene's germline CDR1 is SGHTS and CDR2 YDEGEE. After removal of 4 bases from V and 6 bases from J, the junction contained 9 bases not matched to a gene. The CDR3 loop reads CASSNPGTADEKLFF. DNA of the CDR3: TGTGCCAGCAGCAATCCCGGGACAGCCGATGAAAAACTGTTTTTT.

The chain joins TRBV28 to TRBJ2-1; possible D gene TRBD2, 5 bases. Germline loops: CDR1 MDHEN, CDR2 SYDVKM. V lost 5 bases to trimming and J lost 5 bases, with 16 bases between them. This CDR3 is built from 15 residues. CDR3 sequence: CASSQDSLRDNEQFF. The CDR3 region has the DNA TGTGCCAGCAGTCAGGACTCTTTACGGGACAATGAGCAGTTCTTC.

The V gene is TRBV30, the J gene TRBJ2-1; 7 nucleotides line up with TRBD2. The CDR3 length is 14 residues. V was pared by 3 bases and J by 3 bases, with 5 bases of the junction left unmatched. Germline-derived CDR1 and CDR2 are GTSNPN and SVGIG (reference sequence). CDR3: CAWSRLADYNEQFF. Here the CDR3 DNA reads TGTGCCTGGAGCCGTCTAGCGGACTACAATGAGCAGTTCTTC.

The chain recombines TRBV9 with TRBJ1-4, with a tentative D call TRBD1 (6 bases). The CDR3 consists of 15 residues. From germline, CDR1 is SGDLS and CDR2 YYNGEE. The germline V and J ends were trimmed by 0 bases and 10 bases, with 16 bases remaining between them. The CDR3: CASSVGPYEQGKLFF. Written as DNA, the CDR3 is TGTGCCAGCAGCGTAGGCCCATACGAACAGGGAAAACTGTTTTTT.

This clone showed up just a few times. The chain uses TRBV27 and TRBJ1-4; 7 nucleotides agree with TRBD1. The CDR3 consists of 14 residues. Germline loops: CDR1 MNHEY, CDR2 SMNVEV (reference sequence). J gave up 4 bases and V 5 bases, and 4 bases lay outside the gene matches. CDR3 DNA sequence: TGTGCCAGCAGTGGGACAGCCATTAATGAAAAACTGTTTTTT. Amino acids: CASSGTAINEKLFF.

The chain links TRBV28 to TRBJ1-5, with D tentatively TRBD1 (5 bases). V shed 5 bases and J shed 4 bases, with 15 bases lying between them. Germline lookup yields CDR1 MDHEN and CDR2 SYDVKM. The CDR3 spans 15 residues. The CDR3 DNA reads TGTGCCAGCAGTCCCCACAGGAAAGGGAATCAGCCCCAGCATTTT. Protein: CASSPHRKGNQPQHF. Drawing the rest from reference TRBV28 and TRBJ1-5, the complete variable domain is DVKVTQSSRYLVKRTGEKVFLECVQDMDHENMFWYRQDPGLGLRLIYFSYDVKMKEKGDIPEGYSVSREKKERFSLILESASTNQTSMYLCASSPHRKGNQPQHFGDGTRLSIL.

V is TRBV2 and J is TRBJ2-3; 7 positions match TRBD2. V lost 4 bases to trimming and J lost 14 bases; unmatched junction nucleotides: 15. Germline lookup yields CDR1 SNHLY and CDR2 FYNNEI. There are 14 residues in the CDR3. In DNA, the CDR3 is TGTGCCAGCAGTGGGGGGGGTAGTCGCGCGGTTTGGTATTTT. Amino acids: CASSGGGSRAVWYF. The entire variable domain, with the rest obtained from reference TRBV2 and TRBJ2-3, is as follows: EPEVTQTPSHQVTQMGQEVILRCVPISNHLYFYWYRQILGQKVEFLVSFYNNEISEKSEIFDDQFSVERPDGSNFTLKIRSTKLEDSAMYFCASSGGGSRAVWYFGPGTRLTVL.

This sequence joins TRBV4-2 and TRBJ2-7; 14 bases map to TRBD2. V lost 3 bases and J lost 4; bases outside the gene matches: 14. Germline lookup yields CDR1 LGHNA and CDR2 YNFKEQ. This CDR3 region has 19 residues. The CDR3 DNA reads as TGTGCCAGCAGCCAGCCTCCGGCGACTAGCGGGAGGGCCGGGTACGAGCAGTACTTC. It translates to CASSQPPATSGRAGYEQYF.

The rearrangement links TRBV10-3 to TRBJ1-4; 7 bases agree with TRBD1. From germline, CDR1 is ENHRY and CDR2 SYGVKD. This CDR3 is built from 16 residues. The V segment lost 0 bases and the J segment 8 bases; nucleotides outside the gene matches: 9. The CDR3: CAISESITGVGEKLFF. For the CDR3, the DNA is TGTGCCATCAGTGAGTCTATCACAGGGGTAGGCGAAAAACTGTTTTTT.

CDR3 DNA: TGTGCCAGCAGCAAAAGTGGGCCCGTCAATGAGCAGTTCTTC. This sequence encodes CASSKSGPVNEQFF. This chain links TRBV28 with TRBJ2-1; D remains unclear. This CDR3 region has 14 residues. With 6 bases removed from V and 6 bases from J, the gap between germline ends came to 15 bases. Germline V gives CDR1 MDHEN, CDR2 SYDVKM.

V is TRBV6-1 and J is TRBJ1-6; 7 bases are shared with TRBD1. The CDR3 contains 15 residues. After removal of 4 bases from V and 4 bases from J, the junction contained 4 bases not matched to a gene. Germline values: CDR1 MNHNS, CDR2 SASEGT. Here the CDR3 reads CASSGRQGYNSPLHF. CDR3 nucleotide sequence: TGTGCCAGCAGTGGACGACAGGGTTATAATTCACCCCTCCACTTT.

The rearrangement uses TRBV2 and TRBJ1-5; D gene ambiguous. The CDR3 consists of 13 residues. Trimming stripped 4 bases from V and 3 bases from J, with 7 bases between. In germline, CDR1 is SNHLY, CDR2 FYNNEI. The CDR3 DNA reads TGTGCCAGCAGTGCACAGTCCAATCAGCCCCAGCATTTT. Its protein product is CASSAQSNQPQHF. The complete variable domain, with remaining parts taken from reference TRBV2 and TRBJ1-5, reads EPEVTQTPSHQVTQMGQEVILRCVPISNHLYFYWYRQILGQKVEFLVSFYNNEISEKSEIFDDQFSVERPDGSNFTLKIRSTKLEDSAMYFCASSAQSNQPQHFGDGTRLSIL.

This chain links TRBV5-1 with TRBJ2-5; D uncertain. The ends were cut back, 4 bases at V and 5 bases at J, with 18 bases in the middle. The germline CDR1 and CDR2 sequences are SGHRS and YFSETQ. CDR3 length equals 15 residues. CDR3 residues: CASSMAPTASETQYF. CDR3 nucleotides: TGCGCCAGCAGCATGGCCCCGACTGCCTCGGAGACCCAGTACTTC.

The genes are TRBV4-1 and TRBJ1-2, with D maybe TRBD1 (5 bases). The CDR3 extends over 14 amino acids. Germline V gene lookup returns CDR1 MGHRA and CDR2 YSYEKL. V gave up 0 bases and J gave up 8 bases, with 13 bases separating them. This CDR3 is CASSQDFDSRGYTF. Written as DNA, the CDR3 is TGCGCCAGCAGCCAAGATTTCGACAGTCGAGGCTACACCTTC.

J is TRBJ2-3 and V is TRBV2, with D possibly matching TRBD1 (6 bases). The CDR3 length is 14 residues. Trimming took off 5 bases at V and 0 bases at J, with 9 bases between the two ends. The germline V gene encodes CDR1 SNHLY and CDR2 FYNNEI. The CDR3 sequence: CASSRGLSTDTQYF. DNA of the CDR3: TGTGCCAGCAGTAGGGGGTTGAGCACAGATACGCAGTATTTT.